These T cell receptor beta chains were read from a single sample in a study of blood T cell repertoires in COVID-19. Sequenced by immunoSEQ multiplex PCR; TCRdb stores in-frame clones only, minus some. The sample has 84,000 or so clones; roughly 85% are singletons. Sequenced sample: peripheral blood. The source of these receptors is a man between 60 and 75 years old with acute or convalescent COVID-19. Each CDR3 is given without its conserved first and last residue. Each record gives: V gene, J gene, CDR3 protein.

TRBV7-3	TRBJ2-1	ASSMSSGNEQF
TRBV5-4	TRBJ1-1	AGQGVGAVLGTEAF
TRBV18	TRBJ1-1	ASSPPWPGGTEAF
TRBV6-5	TRBJ1-2	ASSPGGESYGYT
TRBV6-2/TRBV6-3	TRBJ1-5	ASSYSDTGDPSNQPQH
TRBV24-1	TRBJ2-7	ATSAGGNEQY
TRBV11-2	TRBJ1-6	ASSQGQGGSSPLH
TRBV3-1/TRBV3-2	TRBJ1-2	ASSQEGSTAGYT
TRBV5-1	TRBJ2-3	ASSLQDPQVDTQY
TRBV18	TRBJ1-3	ASSRDRGGNTIY
TRBV3-1/TRBV3-2	TRBJ2-2	ASSQAAGGGTGELF
TRBV29-1	TRBJ2-2	SVRTGGITGELF
TRBV5-1	TRBJ2-7	ASSPLAGAQYEQY